This TCR beta chain is from a study of beta chain features in type 1 diabetes. As every portion of the isolated RNA was reverse transcribed, the sequencing read expressed TCRB transcripts. Clones were sequenced by immunoSEQ multiplex PCR, and TCRdb holds only the in-frame ones, with some missing. The table includes over 150,000 clones, 8.1% detected once. Germline V CDR1 and CDR2: SGHVS, FQNEAQ. Germline trimming cut 5 bases from V and 6 bases from J; bases unmatched to any gene: 7. The CDR3 totals 14 residues. The sample holds a few counts of this clone. V is TRBV7-8 and J is TRBJ1-5, with 7 bases identical to TRBD1. This TCR was recovered from a man between 18 and 35 years old in good health. The sequenced sample was central memory CD4+ T cells from blood. The CDR3 DNA sequence: TGTGCCAGCAGCCCGACAGGGACGGGTCAGCCCCAGCATTTT. Amino acids: CASSPTGTGQPQHF.